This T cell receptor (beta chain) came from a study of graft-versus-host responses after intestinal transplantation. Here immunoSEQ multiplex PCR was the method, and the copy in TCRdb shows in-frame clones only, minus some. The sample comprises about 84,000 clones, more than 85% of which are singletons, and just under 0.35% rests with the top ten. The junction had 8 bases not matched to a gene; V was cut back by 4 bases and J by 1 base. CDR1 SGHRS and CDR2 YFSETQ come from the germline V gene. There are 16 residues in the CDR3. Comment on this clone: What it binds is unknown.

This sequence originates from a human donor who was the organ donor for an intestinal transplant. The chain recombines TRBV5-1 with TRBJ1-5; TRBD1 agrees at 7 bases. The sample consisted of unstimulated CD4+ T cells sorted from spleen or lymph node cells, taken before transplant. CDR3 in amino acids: CASSINRGISNQPQHF. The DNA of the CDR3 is TGCGCCAGCAGCATAAACAGGGGAATCAGCAATCAGCCCCAGCATTTT.